The 15 T cell receptor beta chains below come from one sample, sequenced in a study of metastatic and nonmetastatic thyroid tumors. TCRdb reassembled clones from the PCR reads with MiXCR. The top ten clones hold 12% to 15% of a sample with over 30,000 clones, approximately 17% of them seen once. Thyroid surgery was performed in patients who had received no treatment beforehand. The sequencing input was tumor tissue. The receptors originated from a female donor with papillary thyroid cancer or a benign thyroid nodule (not recorded which). Some clones in this sample may be carry-over from other donors' samples.

In this sample, this clone turned up many times. The gene calls are TRBV30 and TRBJ1-1; 7 bases fit TRBD1. V shed 1 base and J 1 base; nucleotides not matched to a gene: 6. CDR1 and CDR2 (germline): GTSNPN, SVGIG (reference sequence). This CDR3 is built from 15 residues. CDR3 sequence reads: CAWSAPDRTNTEAFF. The CDR3 DNA reads TGTGCCTGGAGTGCACCGGACAGGACGAACACTGAAGCTTTCTTT. Looking up the rest from reference TRBV30 and TRBJ1-1 gives the full variable domain: SQTIHQWPATLVQPVGSPLSLECTVEGTSNPNLYWYRQAAGRGLQLLFYSVGIGQISSEVPQNLSASRPQDRQFILSSKKLLLSDSGFYLCAWSAPDRTNTEAFFGQGTRLTVV.

This clone was seen repeatedly, ten times or more. The gene calls are TRBV11-2 and TRBJ2-7; D remains unclear. The V gene's germline CDR1 is SGHAT and CDR2 FQNNGV. V lost 0 bases and J lost 5, with 14 bases in between. The CDR3 runs to 15 residues. CDR3 nucleotides: TGTGCCAGCAGCTTAGAAACCGACCTTACCGACGAGCAGTACTTC. Translation: CASSLETDLTDEQYF.

V and J are TRBV5-1 and TRBJ2-3; tentatively, D is TRBD2 (5 bases). CDR3 size: 16 residues. CDR1 and CDR2 from the germline V gene are SGHRS and YFSETQ. V was clipped by 10 bases and J by 1 base, with 22 bases between them. The DNA of the CDR3 is TGCGCCGGCATCCCCGTTGTGGGAGTGGGCACAGATACGCAGTATTTT. Its translation is CAGIPVVGVGTDTQYF.

This clone has at least ten counts. The rearrangement links TRBV6-1 to TRBJ1-2; D remains unclear. Germline assignment: CDR1 MNHNS and CDR2 SASEGT. The V end lost 6 bases, the J end lost 6 bases, and 17 bases lay between the germline ends. There are 14 residues in the CDR3. The CDR3 here is CASSETRRSDGYTF. CDR3 sequence (DNA): TGTGCCAGCAGCGAAACCCGGAGGAGCGATGGCTACACCTTC.

About this clone itself: A much larger clone lies one base from this, so it may be a read error. The rearrangement joins TRBV6-1 to TRBJ2-2; maybe TRBD2 (7 bases). The germline V gene encodes CDR1 MNHNS and CDR2 SASEGT. The ends were cut back, 6 bases at V and 7 bases at J, with 18 bases in the middle. CDR3 length: 15 residues. CDR3 protein: CASSPDGGLIGELFF. The CDR3, as DNA: TGTGCCAGCAGCCCGGACGGGGGGCTGATCGGGGAGCTGTTTTTT.

Many counts were recorded for this clone. The V call is TRBV3-1, the J call TRBJ2-7; TRBD1 is a possible D gene (6 bases). The ends were cut back, 4 bases at V and 3 bases at J, with 16 bases in the middle. The germline V gene has CDR1 LGHDT and CDR2 YNNKEL (reference sequence). The CDR3 totals 15 residues. The CDR3, as DNA: TGTGCCAGCAGCCCCCGAACGCAGGGGATCTACGAGCAGTACTTC. This gives the protein CASSPRTQGIYEQYF.

As for this clone: One base away lies a much larger clone, so this may be a sequencing read error. The rearrangement links TRBV5-1 to TRBJ2-3, with D uncertain. The CDR3 has 15 amino acids. Germline assignment: CDR1 SGHRS and CDR2 YFSETQ. The CDR3 nucleotides are TGCGCCAGCATCTTGGCCCCCGCGTTGGCAGGTACGCAGTATTTT. Protein: CASILAPALAGTQYF.

The sample holds a few counts of this clone. Compared with germline, one end of the junction differs, possibly owing to a read error. The genes are TRBV6-5 and TRBJ1-2, with 10 bases lining up with TRBD1. In germline, CDR1 is MNHEY, CDR2 SVGAGI. The CDR3 sequence is 15 residues long. Here the CDR3 DNA reads TGCGCCAGCAGTTACCTCGACAGGGGGCACTATGGCTACACCTTC. It translates to CASSYLDRGHYGYTF.

This clone was counted many times. This chain links TRBV11-1 with TRBJ2-3, with 8 bases matching TRBD1. Germline trimming cut 5 bases from V and 9 bases from J; bases unmatched to any gene: 16. Germline V CDR1 and CDR2: SGHAT, FQDESV (reference sequence). This CDR3 has 16 amino acids. The DNA of the CDR3 is TGTGCCAGCAGCCCCGGGACAGGCCCTCGGGTAGGGACGCAGTATTTT. Its protein is CASSPGTGPRVGTQYF.

This clone is medium-sized in the sample. This chain connects TRBV7-9 to TRBJ1-1; D remains ambiguous. This CDR3 spans 13 amino acids. Trimming removed 1 base at V and 5 bases at J, with 8 bases between. CDR1 SEHNR and CDR2 FQNEAQ come from the germline V gene (reference sequence). The CDR3: CASSLGWVTEAFF. In DNA form, the CDR3 reads TGTGCCAGCAGCTTAGGATGGGTTACTGAAGCTTTCTTT.

This clone was picked up many times. The same CDR3 also results from other DNA sequences found in this sample. The J gene is TRBJ2-3, the V gene TRBV9; either TRBD1 or TRBD2 may fit D (5 bases each). Germline CDR1 and CDR2: SGDLS and YYNGEE. CDR3 length equals 12 residues. The V gene lost 4 bases and the J gene lost 5 bases, with 8 bases spanning the gap. The CDR3 loop is CASSRGGDTQYF. DNA for the CDR3: TGTGCCAGCAGCCGGGGCGGAGATACGCAGTATTTT.

This clone was seen ten or more times. This rearrangement joins TRBV19 to TRBJ2-1, with D possibly TRBD1 on 6 matching bases. CDR3 length: 16 residues. CDR1 is LNHDA, CDR2 SQIVND, per germline (reference sequence). Trimming shortened V by 5 bases and J by 5 bases, and 19 bases separated the two germline ends. The DNA of the CDR3 is TGTGCCAGTAGTTTGGGGGCCCTGCGGGTCAACAATGAGCAGTTCTTC. Translating gives CASSLGALRVNNEQFF.

This clone came up a few times. The chain couples TRBV4-2 to TRBJ1-6; D is perhaps TRBD1 (6 bases). The CDR3 has 16 amino acids. Germline V gene lookup returns CDR1 LGHNA and CDR2 YNFKEQ. Deletions cut 1 base from V and 5 bases from J, with 12 bases between. The CDR3 nucleotides are TGTGCCAGCAGCCAAGTGTCAGGGGATAATAATTCACCCCTCCACTTT. Its protein product is CASSQVSGDNNSPLHF.

As to this clone: A read error may explain this, as a much larger clone is one base away. The chain employs TRBV20-1 and TRBJ2-3; D may be TRBD2 (7 bases). Germline lookup yields CDR1 DFQATT and CDR2 SNEGSKA (reference sequence). The CDR3 consists of 17 residues. V shed 5 bases and J shed 0 bases, with 21 bases lying between them. CDR3 residues: CSAGLEGGRSSTDTQYF. In DNA, the CDR3 is TGCAGTGCTGGCTTAGAGGGGGGGCGTTCTAGCACAGATACGCAGTATTTT.

This clone was detected ten times or more. The chain combines TRBV7-8 with TRBJ1-2; 7 nucleotides align to TRBD1. V lost 5 bases, J lost 7 bases, and 13 bases stayed unmatched. The germline V gene has CDR1 SGHVS and CDR2 FQNEAQ. The CDR3 is 15 amino acids. CDR3 in DNA: TGTGCCAGCAGCCTGAGGACAGGACAGAATATTGGCTACACCTTC. It codes for CASSLRTGQNIGYTF.